The rows below give T cell receptor beta chains drawn from one sample of a study of CD8+ T cells in alopecia areata. Here immunoSEQ multiplex PCR was the method, and the copy in TCRdb shows in-frame clones only, minus some. The sample has about 120,000 clones; less than 70% are singletons. The sample consisted of CD4+ T cells sorted from blood, taken at week 24, from a patient treated with tofacitinib. These receptors originate from a human donor with alopecia areata. The conserved cysteine and the conserved F or W are not part of the CDR3 here. The D gene is left open where the match is weak.

D: -; J: TRBJ2-6; V: TRBV18; CDR3: ASSPGSGANVLT
D: TRBD1; J: TRBJ2-7; V: TRBV7-2; CDR3: ASSLAAGGNSYEQY
D: TRBD1; J: TRBJ1-2; V: TRBV29-1; CDR3: SAAYRGSGYGYT
D: -; J: TRBJ1-3; V: TRBV6-5; CDR3: ASRPVSGNTIY
D: -; J: TRBJ1-2; V: TRBV30; CDR3: AWSEGRYYGYT
D: -; J: TRBJ1-3; V: TRBV5-1; CDR3: ASRSGVTISGNTIY
D: -; J: TRBJ2-7; V: TRBV29-1; CDR3: SVVTRSHSYEQY
D: -; J: TRBJ1-1; V: TRBV5-1; CDR3: ASSRGGEGPTEAF
D: -; J: TRBJ1-5; V: TRBV5-4; CDR3: ASSTGGASNQPQH
D: -; J: TRBJ1-5; V: TRBV15; CDR3: ATSRDNSNQPQH
D: TRBD1; J: TRBJ2-1; V: TRBV28; CDR3: ASSSGQGANEQF
D: TRBD2; J: TRBJ2-7; V: TRBV7-9; CDR3: ASSLAVGAGAYEQY
D: -; J: TRBJ1-3; V: TRBV7-2; CDR3: ASSRPGSGNTIY
D: TRBD1; J: TRBJ2-1; V: TRBV18; CDR3: ASSPQGQGNEQF
D: -; J: TRBJ2-5; V: TRBV7-9; CDR3: ASSPGRSRPRETQY
D: -; J: TRBJ2-4; V: TRBV6-5; CDR3: ASSYSAQPQNIQY
D: -; J: TRBJ2-1; V: TRBV5-4; CDR3: ASSGGQYNEQF
D: -; J: TRBJ2-1; V: TRBV15; CDR3: ATTPGGARSYNEQF
D: -; J: TRBJ2-1; V: TRBV30; CDR3: AWSQLGSVAWNEQF
D: TRBD1; J: TRBJ1-5; V: TRBV4-3; CDR3: ASSQDLGQGTNQPQH
D: TRBD2; J: TRBJ2-1; V: TRBV7-9; CDR3: AIPKGLAGSNEQF
D: -; J: TRBJ1-1; V: TRBV6-5; CDR3: ASRRQANTEAF
D: TRBD1; J: TRBJ2-5; V: TRBV7-9; CDR3: ASSRGQAQQETQY
D: -; J: TRBJ2-7; V: TRBV7-2; CDR3: ASSFPGRAQRHEQY
D: -; J: TRBJ1-1; V: TRBV5-1; CDR3: ASSPTTNTNTEAF
D: -; J: TRBJ1-4; V: TRBV18; CDR3: ASSSRAMDEKLF
D: -; J: TRBJ2-5; V: TRBV7-9; CDR3: ASSFDWLAQETQY
D: TRBD1; J: TRBJ2-2; V: TRBV4-3; CDR3: ASSLGQYTGELF
D: TRBD1; J: TRBJ1-6; V: TRBV27; CDR3: ASSSPGQGEKSPLH
D: -; J: TRBJ2-5; V: TRBV19; CDR3: ASSTGTAQETQY
D: -; J: TRBJ2-7; V: TRBV6-1; CDR3: ASSDEGPTYEQY
D: -; J: TRBJ1-2; V: TRBV30; CDR3: AAHRVGYT
D: -; J: TRBJ2-6; V: TRBV2; CDR3: ASRGASGANVLT
D: -; J: TRBJ1-3; V: TRBV29-1; CDR3: SVGRDRNTIY
D: -; J: TRBJ2-7; V: TRBV11-1; CDR3: ASSGTYEQY
D: -; J: TRBJ1-1; V: TRBV5-6; CDR3: ASSFGETEAF
D: -; J: TRBJ2-7; V: TRBV7-2; CDR3: ASSFSSSGTRTYEQY
D: -; J: TRBJ2-7; V: TRBV2; CDR3: ASGTGTYEQY
D: TRBD2; J: TRBJ2-2; V: TRBV30; CDR3: AWMAGGSTGELF
D: -; J: TRBJ2-6; V: TRBV2; CDR3: ASSARRESGANVLT
D: -; J: TRBJ2-3; V: TRBV29-1; CDR3: SVDQIVTNTQY
D: -; J: TRBJ2-2; V: TRBV7-2; CDR3: ASSKRFSGELF
D: -; J: TRBJ2-6; V: TRBV30; CDR3: AWSVLWARSSSGANVLT
D: -; J: TRBJ2-7; V: TRBV27; CDR3: ASRGVH
D: -; J: TRBJ1-1; V: TRBV29-1; CDR3: SVRRGLNTEAF
D: TRBD1; J: TRBJ1-6; V: TRBV19; CDR3: ASSASEGGDNSPLH
D: -; J: TRBJ2-7; V: TRBV7-9; CDR3: ASSFSAYEQY
D: -; J: TRBJ1-2; V: TRBV25-1; CDR3: ASSDQGIRYGYT
D: -; J: TRBJ1-2; V: TRBV7-9; CDR3: ASSPDYFYGYT
D: -; J: TRBJ1-2; V: TRBV27; CDR3: ASSLRIGADNYGYT